This TCR beta chain stems from a study of T cell changes during pregnancy in multiple sclerosis. CDR3 length equals 17 residues. Germline lookup yields CDR1 SGDLS and CDR2 YYNGEE. The junction had 8 bases not matched to a gene; V was cut back by 0 bases and J by 4 bases. Measured with immunoSEQ multiplex PCR; TCRdb has only the in-frame clones, and not every one. The table shows more than 55,000 clones, with 90% to 95% occurring only once. Material: CD8+ T cells from peripheral blood mononuclear cells, obtained after pregnancy. This receptor was obtained from a female donor with multiple sclerosis, enrolled in a pregnancy study. V usage is TRBV9 and J usage is TRBJ2-1; 9 bases align to TRBD2. The DNA of the CDR3 is TGTGCCAGCAGCGTAGAGCAAGGGCTAGCGGGATACAATGAGCAGTTCTTC. It yields the protein CASSVEQGLAGYNEQFF.